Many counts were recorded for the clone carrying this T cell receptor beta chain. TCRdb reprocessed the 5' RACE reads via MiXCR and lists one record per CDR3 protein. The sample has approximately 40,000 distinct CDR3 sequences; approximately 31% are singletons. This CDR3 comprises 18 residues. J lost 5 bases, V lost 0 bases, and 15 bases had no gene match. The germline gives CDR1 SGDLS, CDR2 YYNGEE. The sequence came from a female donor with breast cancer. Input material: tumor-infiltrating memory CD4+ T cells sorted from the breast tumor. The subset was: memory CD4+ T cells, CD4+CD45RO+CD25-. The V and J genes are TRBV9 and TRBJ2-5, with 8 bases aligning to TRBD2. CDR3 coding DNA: TGTGCCAGCAGCGTAGGCTGGTCGCGGGGGGTTCGTGCGGAGACCCAGTACTTC. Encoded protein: CASSVGWSRGVRAETQYF.